The TCR beta chain under discussion was sequenced for a study of regulatory T cells in long-lasting Graves disease. Study in general: Persistent Graves' disease required over 5 years of antithyroid drugs and positive TSH receptor antibodies.

Time point here: persistent/refractory GD, antithyroid drugs over 5 years with positive TRAb. Construction of the TCR library relied on RNA isolated from PBMCs. Concerning this clonotype: The antigen is undetermined.

Overall study results and limits: Lower TCR diversity was seen in persistent Graves' patients than in newly diagnosed ones.

TCR beta libraries were built with iRepertoire HTBI primers and Arm-PCR of CDR3 regions. Via MiXCR, TCRdb re-called the multiplex PCR reads, giving one row per CDR3 protein. The sample has under 450,000 distinct CDR3 sequences; 23% are singletons. The sequencing used peripheral blood mononuclear cells (PBMCs), collected when the disease was refractory, from a patient treated with antithyroid drugs. The receptor was derived from a woman aged 40 to 50 with Graves disease.

The CDR3: CSVESRTVGAEAFF. The DNA for the CDR3 is TGCAGCGTTGAATCTCGGACAGTTGGGGCTGAAGCTTTCTTT. The genes are TRBV29-1 and TRBJ1-1; perhaps TRBD1 as D (6 bases). V lost 2 bases, J lost 6 bases, and 16 bases lay in between. The CDR3 loop spans 14 amino acids. Germline CDR1 and CDR2: SQVTM and ANQGSEA.